The 17 T cell receptor beta chains reported below all come from one sample, sequenced in a study of cytomegalovirus exposure and HLA in healthy donors. The PCR made use of 60 Vbeta and 13 Jbeta primers. Sequencing used immunoSEQ multiplex PCR; TCRdb keeps in-frame clones, though not all of them. Of under 200,000 clones listed, roughly 80% are singletons. Sequencing used PBMCs. These TCRs come from a girl aged 5-17 years in good health and CMV-seropositive.

This sequence joins TRBV19 and TRBJ1-5; the match to TRBD1 covers 10 bases. V lost 4 bases to trimming and J lost 6 bases; unmatched junction nucleotides: 9. The CDR3 runs to 16 residues. Germline CDR1 and CDR2: LNHDA and SQIVND (reference sequence). The CDR3, as DNA: TGTGCCAGTAGTAGCCCCGGGACAGGGGAAGGTCAGCCCCAGCATTTT. As protein: CASSSPGTGEGQPQHF.

This chain uses TRBV25-1 with TRBJ1-2; D is possibly TRBD1 (5 bases). Trimming took 6 bases from V and 4 from J, leaving 9 bases between them. The CDR3 is 12 amino acids. CDR1 and CDR2 (germline): MGHDK, SYGVNS. This chain's CDR3 is CASSQGTYGYTF. CDR3 bases: TGTGCCAGCAGCCAGGGAACCTATGGCTACACCTTC.

This clone appeared once. The V and J genes are TRBV7-3 and TRBJ2-3; a weak D match, TRBD2 (6 bases). The V end was cut by 5 bases, the J end by 1 base, with 13 bases between. The CDR3 length is 15 residues. Looked up from germline, CDR1 is SGHTA and CDR2 is FQGTGA. The CDR3 is CASSLANSGTDTQYF. As DNA, the CDR3 is TGTGCCAGCAGCCTAGCGAATTCTGGCACAGATACGCAGTATTTT.

This clone was counted between two and nine times. The V and J genes are TRBV5-1 and TRBJ1-1; TRBD1 might be the D (6 bases). Trimming removed 0 bases from V and 6 bases from J, with 12 bases in between. Germline V gives CDR1 SGHRS, CDR2 YFSETQ. This CDR3 comprises 14 residues. CDR3 in amino acids: CASSLDREGAEAFF. CDR3 DNA sequence: TGCGCCAGCAGCTTGGACAGGGAGGGGGCTGAAGCTTTCTTT.

The sample holds a few counts of this clone. The J gene is TRBJ2-5, the V gene TRBV4-1, with TRBD2 matching over 12 bases. The CDR3 is 15 residues long. Germline loops: CDR1 MGHRA, CDR2 YSYEKL. V was clipped by 1 base and J by 3 bases; unmatched bases: 0. This CDR3 is CASSQGLAGEETQYF. For the CDR3, the DNA is TGCGCCAGCAGCCAAGGACTAGCGGGAGAAGAGACCCAGTACTTC.

The rearrangement links TRBV11-2 to TRBJ1-1; tentatively, D is TRBD1 (6 bases). Per the germline V gene, CDR1 is SGHAT and CDR2 is FQNNGV. This CDR3 has 11 residues. V dropped 4 bases and J dropped 9 bases, with 9 bases sitting between them. Written as DNA, the CDR3 is TGTGCCAGCAGCTCCGACAGGAAAGCTTTCTTT. It encodes CASSSDRKAFF. Full variable domain (missing parts from reference TRBV11-2 and TRBJ1-1): EAGVAQSPRYKIIEKRQSVAFWCNPISGHATLYWYQQILGQGPKLLIQFQNNGVVDDSQLPKDRFSAERLKGVDSTLKIQPAKLEDSAVYLCASSSDRKAFFGQGTRLTVV.

The gene calls are TRBV28 and TRBJ2-5; D is possibly TRBD2 (6 bases). Germline assignment: CDR1 MDHEN and CDR2 SYDVKM. The CDR3 sequence is 14 residues long. The germline V and J ends were trimmed by 3 bases and 1 base, with 9 bases remaining between them. CDR3 in DNA: TGTGCCAGCAGTTTCCGCGGGATCCAAGAGACCCAGTACTTC. This gives the protein CASSFRGIQETQYF.

The rearrangement uses TRBV11-1 and TRBJ2-6, with 11 nucleotides matching TRBD1. Unmatched junction bases numbered 8, after V lost 4 bases and J lost 0 bases. The CDR3 has 19 amino acids. The germline gives CDR1 SGHAT, CDR2 FQDESV (reference sequence). The CDR3 protein is CASSYITGTGGSGANVLTF. CDR3 in DNA: TGTGCCAGCAGCTACATTACCGGGACAGGGGGCTCTGGGGCCAACGTCCTGACTTTC.

The CDR3 reads CASSAVFQGNTEAFF. In DNA, the CDR3 is TGTGCCAGCAGCGCCGTATTTCAGGGGAACACTGAAGCTTTCTTT. The chain carries TRBV9 and TRBJ1-1, with D possibly being TRBD1 (5 bases). Germline values: CDR1 SGDLS, CDR2 YYNGEE. The CDR3 sequence is 15 residues long. Between the trimmed V and J ends, which lost 3 bases and 1 base, there was a span of 13 bases.

The chain carries TRBV5-1 and TRBJ1-5, with TRBD1 matching 10 bases. Germline V gene data show CDR1 as SGHRS and CDR2 as YFSETQ. V lost 4 bases, J lost 6 bases, and 7 bases stayed unmatched. The CDR3 is 15 amino acids. The CDR3 DNA reads as TGCGCCAGCAGCCCCGGGACAGGGGTGTTTCAGCCCCAGCATTTT. It specifies CASSPGTGVFQPQHF.

This clone was seen a handful of times. V is TRBV29-1 and J is TRBJ1-1; 9 bases match TRBD1. Trimming took 0 bases from V and 1 from J; bases not matched to a gene: 6. The CDR3 consists of 16 residues. Germline V gene data show CDR1 as SQVTM and CDR2 as ANQGSEA. The CDR3, as DNA: TGCAGCGTTGAAGATCGACAGGGGGTAGGGAACACTGAAGCTTTCTTT. Translated: CSVEDRQGVGNTEAFF.

This chain links TRBV5-1 with TRBJ2-1; D is possibly TRBD2 (5 bases). V was pared by 1 base and J by 3 bases, with 14 bases between. CDR3 length equals 16 residues. CDR1 SGHRS and CDR2 YFSETQ come from the germline V gene. The CDR3 here is CASSLYTGRDYNEQFF. CDR3 coding DNA: TGCGCCAGCAGCTTGTATACGGGTCGGGACTACAATGAGCAGTTCTTC. Full variable domain (outside the CDR3, taken from reference TRBV5-1 and TRBJ2-1): KAGVTQTPRYLIKTRGQQVTLSCSPISGHRSVSWYQQTPGQGLQFLFEYFSETQRNKGNFPGRFSGRQFSNSRSEMNVSTLELGDSALYLCASSLYTGRDYNEQFFGPGTRLTVL.

V and J are TRBV2 and TRBJ2-1; 8 positions agree with TRBD2. Germline V lookup: CDR1 SNHLY, CDR2 FYNNEI. The V segment lost 3 bases and the J segment 3 bases; nucleotides outside the gene matches: 7. The CDR3 is 16 residues long. This chain's CDR3 is CASSEAASGFYNEQFF. DNA for the CDR3: TGTGCCAGCAGTGAGGCGGCTAGCGGGTTCTACAATGAGCAGTTCTTC.

The table lists this clone with a count of one. The chain carries TRBV11-2 and TRBJ2-5; 10 bases map to TRBD1. This CDR3 is 15 amino acids long. Per the germline V gene, CDR1 is SGHAT and CDR2 is FQNNGV. V trimming: 5 bases; J trimming: 5 bases; junction bases outside the gene matches: 8. CDR3 loop: CASSPDRGRMETQYF. CDR3 nucleotide sequence: TGTGCCAGCAGCCCTGACAGGGGGCGGATGGAGACCCAGTACTTC.

The V gene is TRBV6-5, the J gene TRBJ1-5; D unclear. This CDR3 has 14 amino acids. CDR1 and CDR2 (germline): MNHEY, SVGAGI. The ends were cut back, 6 bases at V and 0 bases at J, with 9 bases in the middle. The CDR3: CASRLTYSNQPQHF. CDR3 in DNA: TGTGCCAGCAGGTTAACTTATAGCAATCAGCCCCAGCATTTT.

This chain uses TRBV5-1 with TRBJ1-2, with D maybe TRBD1 (5 bases). The CDR3 spans 15 residues. The germline gives CDR1 SGHRS, CDR2 YFSETQ. Trimming pared 4 bases from V and 5 bases from J, leaving 18 bases between. The CDR3 loop is CASSEAAGRTYGYTF. The DNA of the CDR3 is TGCGCCAGCAGCGAAGCGGCGGGACGCACGTATGGCTACACCTTC. Filled out from reference TRBV5-1 and TRBJ1-2, the complete variable domain reads KAGVTQTPRYLIKTRGQQVTLSCSPISGHRSVSWYQQTPGQGLQFLFEYFSETQRNKGNFPGRFSGRQFSNSRSEMNVSTLELGDSALYLCASSEAAGRTYGYTFGSGTRLTVV.

V gene TRBV5-1 combines with J gene TRBJ1-1; 10 bases fit TRBD1. The junction had 19 bases not matched to a gene; V was cut back by 1 base and J by 1 base. Germline V gene data show CDR1 as SGHRS and CDR2 as YFSETQ. The CDR3 consists of 21 residues. The CDR3 coding sequence is TGCGCCAGCAGCTTGATCCCGACAGGGGGCTCAATGACGGCGGGGAACACTGAAGCTTTCTTT. Residues: CASSLIPTGGSMTAGNTEAFF.